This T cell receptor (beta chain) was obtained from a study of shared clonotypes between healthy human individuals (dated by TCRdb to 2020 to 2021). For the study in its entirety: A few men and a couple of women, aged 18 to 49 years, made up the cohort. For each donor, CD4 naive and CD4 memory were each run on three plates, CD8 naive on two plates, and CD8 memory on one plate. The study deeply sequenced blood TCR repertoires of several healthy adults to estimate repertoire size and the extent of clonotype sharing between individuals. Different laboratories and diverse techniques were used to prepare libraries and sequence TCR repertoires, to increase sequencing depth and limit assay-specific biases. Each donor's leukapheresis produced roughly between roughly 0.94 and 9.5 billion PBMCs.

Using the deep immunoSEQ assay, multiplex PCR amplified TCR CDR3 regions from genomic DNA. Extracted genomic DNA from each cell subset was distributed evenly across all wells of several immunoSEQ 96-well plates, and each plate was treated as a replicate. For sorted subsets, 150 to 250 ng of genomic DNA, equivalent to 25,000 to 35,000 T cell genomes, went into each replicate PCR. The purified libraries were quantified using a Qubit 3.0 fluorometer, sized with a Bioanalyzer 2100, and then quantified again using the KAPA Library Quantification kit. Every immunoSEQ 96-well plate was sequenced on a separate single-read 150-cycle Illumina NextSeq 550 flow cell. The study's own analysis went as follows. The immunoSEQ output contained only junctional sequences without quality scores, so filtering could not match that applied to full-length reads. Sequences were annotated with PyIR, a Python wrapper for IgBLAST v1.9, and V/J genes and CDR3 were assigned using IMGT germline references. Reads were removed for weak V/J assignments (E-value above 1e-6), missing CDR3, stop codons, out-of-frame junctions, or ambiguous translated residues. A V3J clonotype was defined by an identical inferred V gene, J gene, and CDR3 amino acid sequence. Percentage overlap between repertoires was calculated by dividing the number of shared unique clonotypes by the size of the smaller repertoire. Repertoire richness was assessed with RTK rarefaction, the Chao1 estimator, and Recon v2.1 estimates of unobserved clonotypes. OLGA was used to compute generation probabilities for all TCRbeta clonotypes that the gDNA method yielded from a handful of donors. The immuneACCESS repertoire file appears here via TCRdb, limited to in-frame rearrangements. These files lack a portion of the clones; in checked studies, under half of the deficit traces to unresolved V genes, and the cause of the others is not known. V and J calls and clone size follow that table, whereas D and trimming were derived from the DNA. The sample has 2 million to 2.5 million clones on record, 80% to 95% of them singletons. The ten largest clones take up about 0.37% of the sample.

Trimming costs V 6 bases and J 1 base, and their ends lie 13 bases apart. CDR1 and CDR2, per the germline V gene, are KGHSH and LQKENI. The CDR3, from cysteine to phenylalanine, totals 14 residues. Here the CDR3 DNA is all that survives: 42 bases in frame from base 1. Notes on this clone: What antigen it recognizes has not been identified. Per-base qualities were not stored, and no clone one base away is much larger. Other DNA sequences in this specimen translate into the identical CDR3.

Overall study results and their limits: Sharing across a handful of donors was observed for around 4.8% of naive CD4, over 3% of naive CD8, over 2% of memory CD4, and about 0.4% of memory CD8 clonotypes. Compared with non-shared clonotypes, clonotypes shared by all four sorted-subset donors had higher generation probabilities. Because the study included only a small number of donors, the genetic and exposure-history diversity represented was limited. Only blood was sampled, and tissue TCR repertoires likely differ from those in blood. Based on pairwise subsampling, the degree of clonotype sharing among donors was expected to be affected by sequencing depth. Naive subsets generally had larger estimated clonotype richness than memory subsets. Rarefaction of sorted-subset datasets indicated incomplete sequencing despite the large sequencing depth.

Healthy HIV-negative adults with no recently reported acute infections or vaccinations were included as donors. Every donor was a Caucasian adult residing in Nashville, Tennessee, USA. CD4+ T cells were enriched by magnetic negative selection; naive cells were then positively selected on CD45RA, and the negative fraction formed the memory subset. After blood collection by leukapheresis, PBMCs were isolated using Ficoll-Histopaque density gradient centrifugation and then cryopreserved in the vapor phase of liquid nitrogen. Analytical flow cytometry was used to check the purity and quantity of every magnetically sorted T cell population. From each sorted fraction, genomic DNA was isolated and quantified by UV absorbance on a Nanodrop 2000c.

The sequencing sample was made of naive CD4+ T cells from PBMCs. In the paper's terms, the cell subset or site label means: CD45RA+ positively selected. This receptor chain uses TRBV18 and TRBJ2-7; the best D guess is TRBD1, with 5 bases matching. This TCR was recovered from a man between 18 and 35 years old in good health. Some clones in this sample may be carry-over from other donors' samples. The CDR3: CASSPRARSYEQYF. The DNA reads TGTGCCAGCTCCCCCAGGGCTAGGTCCTACGAGCAGTACTTC.